A single sample is the source of the 30 T cell receptor beta chains below, sequenced in a study of blood T cell repertoires in COVID-19. Some clones are missing from TCRdb's copy, which holds only in-frame ones; the method was immunoSEQ multiplex PCR. The sample holds approximately 190,000 clones, 70% to 85% seen once. The sample was PBMCs or T cells enriched from blood (not recorded which). These receptors were taken from a woman between 55 and 75 years old with acute COVID-19.

The chain uses TRBV6-2 or TRBV6-3 and TRBJ1-2; 7 nucleotides match TRBD1. This CDR3 spans 14 amino acids. V was clipped by 7 bases and J by 3 bases; unmatched bases: 8. The germline CDR1 and CDR2 sequences are MNHEY and SVGEGT. This CDR3 reads CASTPQGRYYGYTF. The CDR3 DNA is TGTGCCAGCACCCCACAGGGGCGGTACTATGGCTACACCTTC.

In nucleotides, the CDR3 is TGTGCCTGGAAAAAGGGGGTAAACACAGATACGCAGTATTTT. Protein: CAWKKGVNTDTQYF. V gene TRBV30 combines with J gene TRBJ2-3; a weak D match, TRBD1 (6 bases). This CDR3 contains 14 residues. In germline, CDR1 is GTSNPN, CDR2 SVGIG (reference sequence). V shed 4 bases and J shed 2 bases, with 13 bases lying between them.

Concerning this clone itself: Mismatch with germline at one junction end may stem from a read error. The chain is built from TRBV5-1 and TRBJ1-2, with D possibly TRBD1 on 5 matching bases. Germline loops: CDR1 SGHRS, CDR2 YFSETQ. The CDR3 length is 13 residues. The CDR3 nucleotides are TGCGCCCGCAGCTTGTATGGGGGGGATGGCTACACCTTC. Translating it yields CARSLYGGDGYTF.

CDR3 residues: CASSLTIARRINSPLHF. For the CDR3, the DNA is TGTGCCAGCAGCTTAACGATAGCTCGACGGATCAATTCACCCCTCCACTTT. This chain uses TRBV7-9 with TRBJ1-6, with D hard to call. CDR3 length equals 17 residues. The V end lost 2 bases, the J end lost 7 bases, and 18 bases lay between the germline ends. CDR1 SEHNR and CDR2 FQNEAQ come from the germline V gene (reference sequence).

Remarks on this clone: A junction boundary mismatches the germline segment, possibly from a read error. This chain connects TRBV2 to TRBJ2-6, with 8 bases aligning to TRBD2. This CDR3 region has 19 residues. CDR1 and CDR2 (germline): SNHLY, FYNNEI. The CDR3 is CPPSSNSGGGNSGANVLTF. Here the CDR3 DNA reads TGCCCCCCCAGTTCTAATTCCGGGGGGGGAAACTCTGGGGCCAACGTCCTGACTTTC.

This rearrangement joins TRBV6-2 or TRBV6-3 to TRBJ1-1; D remains ambiguous. Trimming pared 2 bases from V and 6 bases from J, leaving 7 bases between. This CDR3 spans 12 amino acids. Germline V gene data show CDR1 as MNHEY and CDR2 as SVGEGT. The CDR3 loop reads CASSYPGAEAFF. CDR3 nucleotide sequence: TGTGCCAGCAGTTACCCCGGGGCTGAAGCTTTCTTT.

The chain joins TRBV30 to TRBJ1-2, with TRBD1 matching over 10 bases. V lost 2 bases to trimming and J lost 2 bases; unmatched junction nucleotides: 5. This CDR3 is 15 amino acids long. Germline CDR1 is GTSNPN and CDR2 is SVGIG (reference sequence). The CDR3 reads CAWSTAGQGNYGYTF. The DNA for the CDR3 is TGTGCCTGGAGTACCGCGGGACAGGGGAACTATGGCTACACCTTC.

This clone was seen a handful of times. V and J are TRBV5-1 and TRBJ2-1; TRBD2 matches at 11 bases. Germline trimming cut 2 bases from V and 8 bases from J; bases unmatched to any gene: 3. CDR1 and CDR2 from the germline V gene are SGHRS and YFSETQ. The CDR3 covers 14 residues. The CDR3 sequence is CASSFSGGDHEQFF. The CDR3 bases are TGCGCCAGCAGCTTTAGCGGGGGGGACCATGAGCAGTTCTTC.

CDR3 nucleotide sequence: TGTGCCAGCTCACCCCAGGGACAGGGTGCCGGCTACACCTTC. Its protein is CASSPQGQGAGYTF. The chain uses TRBV18 and TRBJ1-2; 9 bases are a match to TRBD1. The germline gives CDR1 KGHSH, CDR2 LQKENI. V shed 3 bases, J shed 8 bases, and the junction held 7 bases outside the gene matches. This CDR3 comprises 14 residues.

V and J are TRBV5-4 and TRBJ2-5; 7 bases fit TRBD1. The length of the CDR3 is 16 residues. J gave up 5 bases and V 4 bases, and 14 bases lay outside the gene matches. CDR1 SGHNT and CDR2 YYREEE come from the germline V gene (reference sequence). Here the CDR3 reads CASSRGPPTGPETQYF. CDR3 in DNA: TGTGCCAGCAGCAGGGGTCCCCCGACAGGGCCGGAGACCCAGTACTTC. The full variable domain, its missing parts supplied by reference TRBV5-4 and TRBJ2-5, is ETGVTQSPTHLIKTRGQQVTLRCSSQSGHNTVSWYQQALGQGPQFIFQYYREEENGRGNFPPRFSGLQFPNYSSELNVNALELDDSALYLCASSRGPPTGPETQYFGPGTRLLVL.

The chain is built from TRBV29-1 and TRBJ2-1; tentatively, D is TRBD2 (6 bases). The CDR3 is 13 residues long. Looked up from germline, CDR1 is SQVTM and CDR2 is ANQGSEA. The germline V and J ends were trimmed by 6 bases and 7 bases, with 16 bases remaining between them. CDR3 loop: CSVGTPNRNEQFF. CDR3 coding DNA: TGCAGCGTCGGGACTCCCAATCGGAATGAGCAGTTCTTC.

The rearrangement joins TRBV27 to TRBJ1-2; 8 nucleotides agree with TRBD1. V shed 2 bases, J shed 6 bases, and the junction held 11 bases outside the gene matches. CDR3 length: 16 amino acids. From germline, CDR1 is MNHEY and CDR2 SMNVEV (reference sequence). CDR3 bases: TGTGCCAGCAGTTTAAGAGGGTCAGGGGGCGCAAATGGCTACACCTTC. Translation gives CASSLRGSGGANGYTF.

The chain couples TRBV27 to TRBJ2-2; D is possibly TRBD1 (5 bases). Germline V gives CDR1 MNHEY, CDR2 SMNVEV (reference sequence). V lost 6 bases to trimming and J lost 2 bases, with 13 bases between them. This CDR3 contains 15 residues. CDR3 in amino acids: CASRTSTANTGELFF. Here the CDR3 DNA reads TGTGCCAGCAGAACCTCGACAGCAAACACCGGGGAGCTGTTTTTT.

A single count supports this clone. The chain couples TRBV21-1 to TRBJ2-1; the table names TRBD2, a call not compared with the DNA. TRBV21-1 is listed as a pseudogene. CDR3 length equals 17 residues. The CDR3 DNA is TGTGCCAGCAGCGGCCGACGGACTCCTCCAACCTACAATGAGCAGTTCTTC. Its translation is CASSGRRTPPTYNEQFF.

V gene TRBV6-5 combines with J gene TRBJ1-6; D is undetermined. Germline CDR1 and CDR2: MNHEY and SVGAGI. V was cut by 5 bases and J by 10 bases, with 12 bases left in between. CDR3 length equals 13 residues. The CDR3 loop reads CASSPPGESPLHF. CDR3 bases: TGTGCCAGCAGTCCTCCCGGGGAATCACCCCTCCACTTT.

The V gene is TRBV7-9, the J gene TRBJ2-2, with 8 bases matching TRBD2. The V and J ends lost 5 bases and 5 bases, in that order; junction bases with no gene match: 7. CDR1 is SEHNR, CDR2 FQNEAQ, per germline (reference sequence). The CDR3 sequence is 15 residues long. CDR3 DNA: TGTGCCAGCAGCCCTTTAGCGGGGTGGACCGGGGAGCTGTTTTTT. Protein: CASSPLAGWTGELFF.

The CDR3 DNA reads as TGTGCCAGCAGAGGACAAGAGAACACTGAAGCTTTCTTT. Protein sequence: CASRGQENTEAFF. This chain uses TRBV6-5 with TRBJ1-1; possible D gene TRBD1, 5 bases. The CDR3 spans 13 residues. Between the trimmed V and J ends, which lost 6 bases and 1 base, there was a span of 9 bases. CDR1 is MNHEY and CDR2 is SVGAGI in the germline V gene.

This chain uses TRBV2 with TRBJ2-3, with TRBD1 matching over 9 bases. Germline CDR1 and CDR2: SNHLY and FYNNEI. The CDR3 loop spans 15 amino acids. With 6 bases clipped from V and 6 bases from J, the junction kept 10 bases outside the gene matches. The DNA of the CDR3 is TGTGCCAGCAGCACCCCCGGGACAGGGTCCGATACGCAGTATTTT. Amino acids: CASSTPGTGSDTQYF.

The J gene is TRBJ2-1, the V gene TRBV19; tentatively, D is TRBD1 (5 bases). Germline-derived CDR1 and CDR2 are LNHDA and SQIVND (reference sequence). Trimming removed 7 bases from V and 4 bases from J, with 17 bases in between. CDR3 length equals 15 residues. CDR3 residues: CASISGPGIYNEQFF. In DNA, the CDR3 is TGTGCCAGTATCTCAGGGCCAGGGATTTACAATGAGCAGTTCTTC.

CDR3 region: CASSFQGTNEKLFF. The CDR3 nucleotides read TGTGCCAGCAGTTTTCAGGGTACTAATGAAAAACTGTTTTTT. The V and J genes are TRBV28 and TRBJ1-4; possible D gene TRBD1, 5 bases. Deletions cut 3 bases from V and 2 bases from J, with 7 bases between. This CDR3 has 14 amino acids. From germline, CDR1 is MDHEN and CDR2 SYDVKM.

V is TRBV7-9 and J is TRBJ1-2; D not certain. With 1 base removed from V and 6 bases from J, the gap between germline ends came to 3 bases. Germline CDR1 is SEHNR and CDR2 is FQNEAQ (reference sequence). The CDR3 sequence is 11 residues long. The CDR3 bases are TGTGCCAGCAGCTTAGTAGATGGCTACACCTTC. Protein: CASSLVDGYTF.

The chain recombines TRBV6-5 with TRBJ2-1, with D possibly being TRBD1 (5 bases). Germline assignment: CDR1 MNHEY and CDR2 SVGAGI. V was shortened by 0 bases and J by 3 bases, with 12 bases between the two germline ends. The CDR3 is 16 amino acids. The CDR3 DNA reads TGTGCCAGCAGTTACTCTGACAGACCCGGCTACAATGAGCAGTTCTTC. Residues: CASSYSDRPGYNEQFF.

The chain has TRBV14 and TRBJ2-7, with D hard to call. CDR3 length: 14 amino acids. Trimming removed 1 base at V and 5 bases at J, with 12 bases between. The germline V gene encodes CDR1 SGHDN and CDR2 FVKESK. Written as DNA, the CDR3 is TGTGCCAGCAGCCAAGCTCCTAGATTTAACGAGCAGTACTTC. Encoded protein: CASSQAPRFNEQYF.

The gene calls are TRBV18 and TRBJ2-1; D is ambiguous. The CDR3 has 15 amino acids. V lost 0 bases and J lost 2, with 8 bases in between. The germline V gene has CDR1 KGHSH and CDR2 LQKENI. As DNA, the CDR3 is TGTGCCAGCTCACCACCTGCGGTGACCTACAATGAGCAGTTCTTC. It translates to CASSPPAVTYNEQFF.

The rearrangement links TRBV24-1 to TRBJ2-7; the D gene is possibly TRBD2 (6 bases). From germline, CDR1 is KGHDR and CDR2 SFDVKD. Between the trimmed V and J ends, which lost 3 bases and 7 bases, there was a span of 12 bases. The CDR3 extends over 13 amino acids. Here the CDR3 reads CATSDEQREEQYF. The DNA of the CDR3 is TGTGCCACCAGTGATGAGCAACGGGAGGAGCAGTACTTC.

The V gene is TRBV5-6, the J gene TRBJ1-1, with a tentative D call TRBD1 (6 bases). CDR1 SGHDT and CDR2 YYEEEE come from the germline V gene. Trimming removed 7 bases at V and 5 bases at J, with 21 bases between. The CDR3 contains 15 residues. This CDR3 is CASLAAQGQGTEAFF. In DNA, the CDR3 is TGTGCCAGCTTGGCAGCCCAGGGGCAGGGTACTGAAGCTTTCTTT.

The chain carries TRBV9 and TRBJ1-1; TRBD1 matches 10 bases. CDR1 is SGDLS, CDR2 YYNGEE, per germline. The CDR3 has 16 residues. After removal of 4 bases from V and 6 bases from J, the junction contained 12 bases not matched to a gene. CDR3 region: CASSRSGGTGEAEAFF. As DNA, the CDR3 is TGTGCCAGCAGCCGAAGCGGTGGGACAGGGGAGGCTGAAGCTTTCTTT. Supplemented by reference TRBV9 and TRBJ1-1, the full variable domain reads DSGVTQTPKHLITATGQRVTLRCSPRSGDLSVYWYQQSLDQGLQFLIQYYNGEERAKGNILERFSAQQFPDLHSELNLSSLELGDSALYFCASSRSGGTGEAEAFFGQGTRLTVV.

This clone was observed a single time. V usage is TRBV9 and J usage is TRBJ1-4; the D is unclear. Trimming took off 0 bases at V and 6 bases at J, with 21 bases between the two ends. The CDR3 contains 18 residues. CDR1 and CDR2 (germline): SGDLS, YYNGEE. The CDR3 coding sequence is TGTGCCAGCAGCGTAGGACCTGGCTTAAAGGGCGGGGATGAAAAACTGTTTTTT. This encodes CASSVGPGLKGGDEKLFF.

This clone was found once. The V gene is TRBV6-5, the J gene TRBJ1-2; 7 bases line up with TRBD1. The CDR3 contains 15 residues. With 2 bases clipped from V and 4 bases from J, the junction kept 7 bases outside the gene matches. Germline V gives CDR1 MNHEY, CDR2 SVGAGI. CDR3 in DNA: TGTGCCAGCAGTTACCGGGCAGGGGGAAGCTATGGCTACACCTTC. Its protein is CASSYRAGGSYGYTF.

The chain joins TRBV10-3 to TRBJ1-2; D is unclear. The ends were cut back, 5 bases at V and 2 bases at J, with 12 bases in the middle. The germline V gene encodes CDR1 ENHRY and CDR2 SYGVKD. The CDR3 covers 14 residues. As DNA, the CDR3 is TGTGCCATCAGTTATGGAGGCCCGAACTATGGCTACACCTTC. This sequence encodes CAISYGGPNYGYTF.